This TCR beta chain was identified during a study of T-cell memory formation after mild COVID-19. Unmatched junction bases numbered 11, after V lost 6 bases and J lost 3 bases. The germline V gene encodes CDR1 DFQATT and CDR2 SNEGSKA (reference sequence). The CDR3 length is 16 residues. In this sample, this clonotype turned up a few times. TCRdb passed the 5' RACE reads through MiXCR, listing each CDR3 protein once. Of roughly 450,000 distinct CDR3 sequences listed, 15% to 20% are singletons. This receptor was taken from an adult woman who had mild COVID-19 (a few samples of this study predate the infection). Cell type and time point are not known. The source material was PBMCs or a T cell subset sorted from them (not recorded which). The rearrangement uses TRBV20-1 and TRBJ1-6; 7 nucleotides agree with TRBD1. For the CDR3, the DNA is TGCAGTGCCAAGCACAGGGGATCCTACTATAATTCACCCCTCCACTTT. Translation: CSAKHRGSYYNSPLHF.